This TCR beta chain stems from a study of cytomegalovirus exposure and HLA in healthy donors. This CDR3 has 20 residues. V shed 0 bases and J 10 bases; nucleotides not matched to a gene: 19. The V gene's germline CDR1 is LGHNA and CDR2 YSLEER. Using immunoSEQ multiplex PCR, the repertoire was profiled, and TCRdb retains in-frame clones only, with some absent. In the table there are about 190,000 clones, roughly 84% of which are singletons. This sequence was found in a man between 18 and 29 years old in good health and CMV-seropositive. Sequencing was done on a sample of PBMCs. The chain carries TRBV4-3 and TRBJ2-1; the match to TRBD2 covers 12 bases. The chain's CDR3 is CASSQDVKRLAGGPVGEQFF. The CDR3 nucleotides read TGCGCCAGCAGCCAAGATGTTAAACGGCTAGCGGGAGGGCCGGTAGGGGAGCAGTTCTTC.